This T cell receptor beta chain was identified during a study of CD8 T cells in Susac syndrome. Random hexamers were used to reverse transcribe the RNA input (0.5 to 1 ug). Using its own MiXCR run on the immunoSEQ multiplex PCR reads, TCRdb lists one record per CDR3 protein. The sample comprises roughly 130,000 distinct CDR3 sequences, around 96% of which are singletons, and 0.13% to 0.15% rests with the top ten. This CDR3 is built from 13 residues. V trimming: 6 bases; J trimming: 4 bases; junction bases outside the gene matches: 5. Germline V lookup: CDR1 MNHEY, CDR2 SMNVEV (reference sequence). The sequencing sample was made of CD4+ T cells from PBMCs. V and J are TRBV27 and TRBJ1-2; 7 nucleotides align to TRBD1. The sequence was obtained from a human donor with Susac syndrome. Here the CDR3 DNA reads TGTGCCAGCAGCGACAGGGCTGGCTATGGCTACACCTTC. It yields the protein CASSDRAGYGYTF.